These 11 T cell receptor beta chains came from one sample sequenced in a study of response to subunit inactivated influenza vaccine. MiXCR, run by TCRdb on the RT-PCR reads, gives a single entry per CDR3 protein. The sample has about 170,000 distinct CDR3 sequences, about 12% seen once. This same sample was also part of a study on T cells expressing NK-cell markers. That work states: UMI-tagged 5'RACE template switching yielded the TCR beta cDNA.

The sequenced sample was CD8+ T cells sorted from PBMCs, obtained less than 13 days after vaccination. The receptors derive from a man aged 50 or older who received an inactivated influenza vaccine.

The V and J genes are TRBV20-1 and TRBJ1-3, with 7 bases that match TRBD1. The CDR3 is made up of 14 amino acids. Germline assignment: CDR1 DFQATT and CDR2 SNEGSKA (reference sequence). The V segment lost 3 bases and the J segment 5 bases; nucleotides outside the gene matches: 7. The CDR3 is CSASRGQLRNTIYF. The CDR3 DNA is TGCAGTGCTAGTAGGGGACAGTTAAGAAACACCATATATTTT.

The J gene is TRBJ2-2, the V gene TRBV6-6; D is ambiguous. The V and J ends lost 8 bases and 10 bases respectively, with 8 bases between them. The CDR3 runs 10 residues. Germline loops: CDR1 MNHNY, CDR2 SVGAGI (reference sequence). The CDR3 region has the DNA TGTGCCAGCGGCGAGGAGGAGCTGTTTTTT. Translating gives CASGEEELFF.

The chain carries TRBV7-9 and TRBJ2-7; D gene uncertain. Trimming left V 2 bases short and J 3 bases short, with 8 bases between. The CDR3 is made up of 13 amino acids. Germline assignment: CDR1 SEHNR and CDR2 FQNEAQ (reference sequence). CDR3 nucleotide sequence: TGTGCCAGCAGCTTAATAGAAAACTACGAGCAGTACTTC. Translation: CASSLIENYEQYF.

The chain links TRBV7-8 to TRBJ2-1, with 7 bases that match TRBD2. CDR1 and CDR2 from the germline V gene are SGHVS and FQNEAQ. V lost 2 bases to trimming and J lost 5 bases; unmatched junction nucleotides: 9. This CDR3 has 16 amino acids. The DNA for the CDR3 is TGTGCCAGCAGCTTAAGGGCTAGCGGAATCCACAATGAGCAGTTCTTC. Protein: CASSLRASGIHNEQFF.

This clonotype showed up just once. The CDR3 protein is CASSPTFWSGGNTDTQYF. The CDR3 DNA sequence: TGTGCCAGCAGTCCAACGTTTTGGAGCGGGGGGAACACAGATACGCAGTATTTT. This chain links TRBV12-3 or TRBV12-4 with TRBJ2-3; TRBD2 agrees at 9 bases. Trimming took 5 bases from V and 2 from J; bases not matched to a gene: 14. The CDR3 has 18 amino acids.

The gene calls are TRBV20-1 and TRBJ2-7, with a possible D match to TRBD1 (6 bases). Trimming left V 5 bases short and J 0 bases short, with 11 bases between. The germline V gene has CDR1 DFQATT and CDR2 SNEGSKA (reference sequence). CDR3 length: 13 residues. DNA of the CDR3: TGCAGTGCTGGACAGACCAACTCCTACGAGCAGTACTTC. Translation: CSAGQTNSYEQYF.

This clonotype has a handful of counts. V and J are TRBV27 and TRBJ2-1; TRBD1 might be the D (5 bases). The germline gives CDR1 MNHEY, CDR2 SMNVEV (reference sequence). CDR3 size: 15 residues. The V and J ends lost 6 bases and 7 bases respectively, with 19 bases between them. The DNA of the CDR3 is TGTGCCAGCAGCCCAGGGTCCCCGTTTGTGAATGAGCAGTTCTTC. This codes for CASSPGSPFVNEQFF.

The chain employs TRBV2 and TRBJ1-1; 7 bases line up with TRBD1. CDR1 is SNHLY and CDR2 is FYNNEI in the germline V gene. The CDR3 extends over 15 amino acids. V shed 11 bases and J 1 base; nucleotides not matched to a gene: 13. CDR3 protein: CADGPGQTSNTEAFF. The CDR3 DNA reads TGTGCCGACGGACCGGGACAGACCTCGAACACTGAAGCTTTCTTT.

In this sample, this clonotype turned up many times. This chain uses TRBV12-3 or TRBV12-4 with TRBJ2-3; 10 bases map to TRBD1. This CDR3 is 14 amino acids long. Trimming at V came to 6 bases and at J to 1 base, leaving 1 base not matched to a gene. Written as DNA, the CDR3 is TGTGCCAGCAGCGGGACAGGGGGCACAGATACGCAGTATTTT. Its protein is CASSGTGGTDTQYF.

This clonotype was counted a few times. The CDR3 region is CATRQGRNEQYF. DNA of the CDR3: TGTGCCACCAGACAGGGGAGGAACGAGCAGTACTTC. The genes are TRBV6-5 and TRBJ2-7, with 8 bases lining up with TRBD1. J lost 5 bases, V lost 10 bases, and 7 bases had no gene match. CDR1 MNHEY and CDR2 SVGAGI come from the germline V gene. The CDR3 covers 12 residues.

At least ten counts were recorded for this clonotype. The CDR3 sequence is CSVEDMAGGLSYEQYF. Written as DNA, the CDR3 is TGCAGCGTTGAAGATATGGCAGGGGGCCTATCCTACGAGCAGTACTTC. This sequence joins TRBV29-1 and TRBJ2-7; TRBD1 aligns across 8 bases. V was clipped by 0 bases and J by 1 base; unmatched bases: 8. This CDR3 is built from 16 residues. Per the germline V gene, CDR1 is SQVTM and CDR2 is ANQGSEA.